The source of this TCR beta chain is a study of blood T cell repertoires in COVID-19. In the study overall: Samples representing acute and convalescent COVID-19 were sourced from the United States, Italy and Spain. T cells, B-cell-depleted T cells, or PBMCs provided the cDNA or gDNA that served as material.

Germline CDR1 reads ENHRY; CDR2 reads SYGVKD. Deletions cut 0 bases from V and 9 bases from J, with 15 bases between. This CDR3 has 14 residues. This clone was recorded only once. As handled by the study authors: Estimates of nucleated cell counts were drawn from the amplification of reference gene primers. The table came from immunoSEQ multiplex PCR; TCRdb's copy has only in-frame clones and leaves some out. That table gives V, J and clone size, and the DNA gave D and trimming. The table lists some 150,000 clones, more than 80% of them singletons, with roughly 8.4% in the top ten. The sequenced material came from peripheral blood. This TCR derives from a human donor with acute or convalescent COVID-19. The donor label of this sample is uncertain. This chain connects TRBV10-3 to TRBJ2-7; D perhaps matches TRBD2 (7 bases). CDR3 residues: CAISESGGPSGQYF. The CDR3 bases are TGTGCCATCAGTGAGTCGGGGGGGCCCAGCGGGCAGTACTTC.